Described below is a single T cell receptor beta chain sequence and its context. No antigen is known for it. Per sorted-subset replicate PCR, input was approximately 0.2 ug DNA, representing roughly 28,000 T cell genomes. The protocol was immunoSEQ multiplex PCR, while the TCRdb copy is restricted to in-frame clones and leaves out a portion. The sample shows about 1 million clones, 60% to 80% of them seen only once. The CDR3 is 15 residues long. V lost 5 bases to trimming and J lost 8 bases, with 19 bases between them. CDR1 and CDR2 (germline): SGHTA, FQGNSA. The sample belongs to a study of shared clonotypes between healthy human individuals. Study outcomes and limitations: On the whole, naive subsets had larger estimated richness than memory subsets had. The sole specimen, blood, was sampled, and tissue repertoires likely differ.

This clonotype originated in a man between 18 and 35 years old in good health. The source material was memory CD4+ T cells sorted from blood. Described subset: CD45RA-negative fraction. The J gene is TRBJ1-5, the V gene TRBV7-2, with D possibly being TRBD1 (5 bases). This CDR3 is CASSQARGGSEPQHF. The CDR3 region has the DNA TGTGCCAGCAGCCAAGCGAGGGGCGGGTCGGAGCCCCAGCATTTT.